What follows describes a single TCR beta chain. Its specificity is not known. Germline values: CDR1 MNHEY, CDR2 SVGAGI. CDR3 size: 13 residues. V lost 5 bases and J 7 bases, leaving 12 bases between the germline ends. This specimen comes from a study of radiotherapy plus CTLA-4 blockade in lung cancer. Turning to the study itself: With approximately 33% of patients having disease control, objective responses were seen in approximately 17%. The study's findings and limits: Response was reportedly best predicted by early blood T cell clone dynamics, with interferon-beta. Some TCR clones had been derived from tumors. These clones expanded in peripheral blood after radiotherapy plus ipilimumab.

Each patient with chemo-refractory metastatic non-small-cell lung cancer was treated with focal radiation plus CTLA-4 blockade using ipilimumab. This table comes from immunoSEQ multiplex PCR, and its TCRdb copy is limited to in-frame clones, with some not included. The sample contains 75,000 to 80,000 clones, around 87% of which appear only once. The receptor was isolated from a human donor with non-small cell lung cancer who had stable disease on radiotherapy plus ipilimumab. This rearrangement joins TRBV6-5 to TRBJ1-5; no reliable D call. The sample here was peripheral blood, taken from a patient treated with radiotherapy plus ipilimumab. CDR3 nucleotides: TGTGCCAGCAGTCCCACAAAGCGGCAGCCCCAGCATTTT. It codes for CASSPTKRQPQHF.